Shown below are 30 T cell receptor beta chains from a single sample sequenced in a study of OX40 agonist ivuxolimab in advanced cancers. The repertoire was sequenced with immunoSEQ multiplex PCR; TCRdb's copy has only in-frame clones and lacks some. The sample contains approximately 35,000 clones, 70% to 85% of which appear only once. Sequences were derived from CD4+ or CD8+ T cells sorted from blood, sampled in a trial of the OX40 agonist ivuxolimab. All receptors derive from an adult with an advanced solid tumor such as melanoma, head and neck, liver or kidney cancer.

This chain uses TRBV7-3 with TRBJ2-1; 8 nucleotides line up with TRBD2. The CDR3 runs 16 residues. V dropped 4 bases and J dropped 7; count of bases not matched to a gene: 12. CDR1 is SGHTA, CDR2 FQGTGA, per germline. The CDR3 coding sequence is TGTGCCAGCAGCTCCCAGGGGAGCGGGGGCGGGAATGAGCAGTTCTTC. The encoded protein is CASSSQGSGGGNEQFF.

This sequence joins TRBV5-1 and TRBJ2-3, with 8 bases aligning to TRBD2. Per germline, CDR1 SGHRS and CDR2 YFSETQ. The V segment lost 2 bases and the J segment 7 bases; nucleotides outside the gene matches: 9. The CDR3 spans 15 residues. The CDR3 bases are TGCGCCAGCAGCTTATTCCGGGAGGGATCATATACGCAGTATTTT. Its translation: CASSLFREGSYTQYF. Filled out from reference TRBV5-1 and TRBJ2-3, the complete variable domain reads KAGVTQTPRYLIKTRGQQVTLSCSPISGHRSVSWYQQTPGQGLQFLFEYFSETQRNKGNFPGRFSGRQFSNSRSEMNVSTLELGDSALYLCASSLFREGSYTQYFGPGTRLTVL.

The chain combines TRBV7-3 with TRBJ1-2; D possibly corresponds to TRBD1 (6 bases). V gave up 3 bases and J gave up 1 base, with 18 bases separating them. The CDR3 covers 17 residues. Germline V gene sequence: CDR1 SGHTA, CDR2 FQGTGA. CDR3 loop: CASSFRRGATLNYGYTF. CDR3 sequence (DNA): TGTGCCAGCAGCTTTCGTCGGGGGGCCACCCTTAACTATGGCTACACCTTC.

This CDR3 is CASSFEASSGNTIYF. The CDR3 DNA reads as TGTGCCAGCAGCTTTGAAGCTAGCTCTGGAAACACCATATATTTT. The chain uses TRBV7-2 and TRBJ1-3; D is uncertain. Germline loops: CDR1 SGHTA, CDR2 FQGNSA. The CDR3 is 15 amino acids. Trimming took off 3 bases at V and 0 bases at J, with 9 bases between the two ends. Full variable domain (outside the CDR3, taken from reference TRBV7-2 and TRBJ1-3): GAGVSQSPSNKVTEKGKDVELRCDPISGHTALYWYRQSLGQGLEFLIYFQGNSAPDKSGLPSDRFSAERTGGSVSTLTIQRTQQEDSAVYLCASSFEASSGNTIYFGEGSWLTVV.

Only a few counts were recorded for this clone. The V and J genes are TRBV5-4 and TRBJ2-3; 8 nucleotides line up with TRBD2. Germline CDR1 is SGHNT and CDR2 is YYREEE (reference sequence). Trimming at V came to 4 bases and at J to 2 bases, leaving 9 bases not matched to a gene. The CDR3 covers 16 residues. The CDR3 spells CASSPGGAGATDTQYF. The CDR3 DNA reads TGTGCCAGCAGCCCGGGGGGGGCGGGGGCCACAGATACGCAGTATTTT.

The chain uses TRBV7-9 and TRBJ2-7, with D perhaps being TRBD1 or TRBD2 (5 bases each). The CDR3 covers 12 residues. Germline CDR1 and CDR2: SEHNR and FQNEAQ (reference sequence). V shed 3 bases and J shed 7 bases, with 10 bases lying between them. For the CDR3, the DNA is TGTGCCAGCAGCTTGGGGACGGCGGAGCAGTACTTC. Residues: CASSLGTAEQYF.

This clone was seen only a few times. The rearrangement joins TRBV30 to TRBJ1-6; D uncertain. The CDR3 has 13 amino acids. The V and J ends lost 3 bases and 11 bases respectively, with 14 bases between them. Germline CDR1 GTSNPN, CDR2 SVGIG (reference sequence). CDR3 sequence: CAWSVLGYAPLHF. CDR3 bases: TGTGCCTGGAGCGTACTGGGTTACGCACCCCTCCACTTT.

This chain connects TRBV7-3 to TRBJ2-4; D call uncertain. The germline gives CDR1 SGHTA, CDR2 FQGTGA. The length of the CDR3 is 17 residues. V shed 3 bases and J shed 0 bases, with 15 bases lying between them. Here the CDR3 DNA reads TGTGCCAGCAGCTTTAACGCGGACCCCTCAGCCAAAAACATTCAGTACTTC. Translation gives CASSFNADPSAKNIQYF.

This sequence joins TRBV6-4 and TRBJ1-1; 8 bases map to TRBD1. CDR3 length equals 15 residues. V gave up 4 bases and J gave up 1 base; unmatched junction bases: 5. Germline V gene data show CDR1 as MRHNA and CDR2 as SNTAGT. This CDR3 reads CASSAQGGKNTEAFF. CDR3 sequence (DNA): TGTGCCAGCAGTGCACAGGGGGGAAAGAACACTGAAGCTTTCTTT.

The V and J genes are TRBV25-1 and TRBJ1-4, with D hard to call. The CDR3 loop spans 14 amino acids. CDR1 MGHDK and CDR2 SYGVNS come from the germline V gene. Trimming stripped 3 bases from V and 7 bases from J, with 12 bases between. CDR3 coding DNA: TGTGCCAGCAGTGAGGAAGGTTCGTTTGAAAAACTGTTTTTT. Translated, it gives CASSEEGSFEKLFF.

This clone was detected once. The V gene is TRBV7-2, the J gene TRBJ1-3, with a possible D match to TRBD1 (6 bases). The length of the CDR3 is 17 residues. The V and J ends lost 1 base and 4 bases respectively, with 17 bases between them. Germline values: CDR1 SGHTA, CDR2 FQGNSA. DNA of the CDR3: TGTGCCAGCAGCTTAGTGTTAATTACAGGGCGGGGAAACACCATATATTTT. It codes for CASSLVLITGRGNTIYF.

The rearrangement links TRBV5-2 to TRBJ1-2. TRBV5-2 is reported as a pseudogene. The CDR3 has 16 amino acids. This chain's CDR3 is CASSPTLNIGIHGYTF. As DNA, the CDR3 is TGCGCCAGCAGCCCCACACTCAATATCGGGATTCATGGCTACACCTTC.

This clone was detected only a few times. The chain employs TRBV25-1 and TRBJ2-3; D remains ambiguous. The ends were cut back, 1 base at V and 0 bases at J, with 5 bases in the middle. Germline CDR1 MGHDK, CDR2 SYGVNS. The CDR3 is made up of 14 amino acids. The CDR3 loop reads CASSESSSTDTQYF. CDR3 sequence (DNA): TGTGCCAGCAGTGAATCCTCTAGCACAGATACGCAGTATTTT.

DNA of the CDR3: TGTGCCAGCTCACCACCTTATGGCAACACCGGGGAGCTGTTTTTT. Translation gives CASSPPYGNTGELFF. The chain uses TRBV18 and TRBJ2-2; D not certain. The CDR3 is 15 residues long. Germline V CDR1 and CDR2: KGHSH, LQKENI. The V and J ends lost 0 bases and 2 bases respectively, with 7 bases between them.

V gene TRBV7-2 combines with J gene TRBJ2-3; TRBD2 matches 8 bases. Germline values: CDR1 SGHTA, CDR2 FQGNSA. The CDR3 totals 17 residues. V gave up 5 bases and J gave up 1 base; unmatched junction bases: 11. The CDR3 loop is CASSVEGRGVGTDTQYF. Written as DNA, the CDR3 is TGTGCCAGCAGCGTAGAGGGGCGGGGGGTAGGCACAGATACGCAGTATTTT. Complete variable domain (other parts from reference TRBV7-2 and TRBJ2-3): GAGVSQSPSNKVTEKGKDVELRCDPISGHTALYWYRQSLGQGLEFLIYFQGNSAPDKSGLPSDRFSAERTGGSVSTLTIQRTQQEDSAVYLCASSVEGRGVGTDTQYFGPGTRLTVL.

This clone was observed once. The chain is built from TRBV19 and TRBJ1-2; unclear D gene. Germline V gene lookup returns CDR1 LNHDA and CDR2 SQIVND (reference sequence). Trimming removed 3 bases from V and 2 bases from J, with 7 bases in between. This CDR3 is 13 amino acids long. CDR3 DNA: TGTGCCAGTAGTATCAAGGGAAACTATGGCTACACCTTC. Residues: CASSIKGNYGYTF.

The chain combines TRBV6-1 with TRBJ2-7, with D perhaps TRBD2 (6 bases). Germline CDR1 is MNHNS and CDR2 is SASEGT. This CDR3 region has 12 residues. V lost 7 bases, J lost 3 bases, and 10 bases lay in between. The CDR3 is CASTGGGYEQYF. Here the CDR3 DNA reads TGTGCCAGCACCGGGGGAGGCTACGAGCAGTACTTC.

V and J are TRBV10-3 and TRBJ2-3, with TRBD1 matching over 9 bases. Germline trimming cut 6 bases from V and 5 bases from J; bases unmatched to any gene: 6. This CDR3 has 14 residues. Germline lookup yields CDR1 ENHRY and CDR2 SYGVKD. The CDR3 nucleotides read TGTGCCATCAGGTTGGGACAGGGTAAAGATACGCAGTATTTT. It is translated as CAIRLGQGKDTQYF.

The V gene is TRBV5-6, the J gene TRBJ1-6; D gene uncertain. This CDR3 spans 16 amino acids. Trimming shortened V by 7 bases and J by 7 bases, and 21 bases separated the two germline ends. Germline CDR1 and CDR2: SGHDT and YYEEEE. The CDR3 reads CASEISPRTGNSPLHF. CDR3 bases: TGTGCCAGCGAAATAAGCCCTCGGACGGGGAATTCACCCCTCCACTTT.

V usage is TRBV5-5 and J usage is TRBJ1-3; no definite D call. Germline-derived CDR1 and CDR2 are SGHKS and YYEKEE (reference sequence). CDR3 length: 12 amino acids. V was shortened by 4 bases and J by 0 bases, with 2 bases between the two germline ends. CDR3 DNA sequence: TGTGCCAGCAGCCTCTCTGGAAACACCATATATTTT. Amino acid sequence: CASSLSGNTIYF.

V usage is TRBV5-4 and J usage is TRBJ1-1; a possible D gene is TRBD1 (5 bases). The CDR3 runs to 14 residues. Germline V gives CDR1 SGHNT, CDR2 YYREEE (reference sequence). V dropped 2 bases and J dropped 7 bases, with 15 bases sitting between them. The CDR3 DNA sequence: TGTGCCAGCAGCTTTGACTTGGGGCGGGGTGAAGCTTTCTTT. Protein sequence: CASSFDLGRGEAFF.

This clone was seen only once. V is TRBV4-1 and J is TRBJ2-7, with D uncertain. The CDR3 totals 16 residues. V was clipped by 1 base and J by 7 bases, with 20 bases between them. CDR1 and CDR2 (germline): MGHRA, YSYEKL. Here the CDR3 reads CASSQGPGSSRREQYV. In nucleotides, the CDR3 is TGCGCCAGCAGCCAAGGCCCTGGGTCGTCGCGTCGTGAGCAGTACGTC.

The chain joins TRBV30 to TRBJ1-1; TRBD1 matches 10 bases. Germline assignment: CDR1 GTSNPN and CDR2 SVGIG (reference sequence). The CDR3 sequence is 13 residues long. Trimming removed 7 bases from V and 2 bases from J; junction bases left unmatched: 4. CDR3 bases: TGTGCCTCTGACAGGGGGCCTAACACTGAAGCTTTCTTT. Amino acid sequence: CASDRGPNTEAFF.

The V and J genes are TRBV11-2 and TRBJ1-1; D perhaps matches TRBD1 (6 bases). Trimming shortened V by 4 bases and J by 1 base, and 16 bases separated the two germline ends. The CDR3 extends over 16 amino acids. Germline V gene data show CDR1 as SGHAT and CDR2 as FQNNGV. This chain's CDR3 is CASSYLGGRTNTEAFF. The CDR3 nucleotides are TGTGCCAGCAGCTATCTCGGGGGGCGAACGAACACTGAAGCTTTCTTT.

This chain connects TRBV9 to TRBJ1-1, with TRBD1 identical over 8 bases. Germline values: CDR1 SGDLS, CDR2 YYNGEE. V shed 0 bases and J 10 bases; nucleotides not matched to a gene: 2. CDR3 size: 12 residues. CDR3 DNA: TGTGCCAGCAGCGTAGTTGACAGGGGAGCTTTCTTT. Translated: CASSVVDRGAFF. Based on the CDR3 plus reference TRBV9 and TRBJ1-1, the full variable domain is DSGVTQTPKHLITATGQRVTLRCSPRSGDLSVYWYQQSLDQGLQFLIQYYNGEERAKGNILERFSAQQFPDLHSELNLSSLELGDSALYFCASSVVDRGAFFGQGTRLTVV.

This chain links TRBV6-1 with TRBJ1-1; possibly TRBD1 for D (6 bases). Trimming removed 7 bases from V and 9 bases from J, with 15 bases in between. Per germline, CDR1 MNHNS and CDR2 SASEGT. There are 12 residues in the CDR3. This CDR3 is CASILQGAKAFF. The CDR3 DNA reads as TGTGCCAGCATTTTACAGGGTGCTAAAGCTTTCTTT.

This clone was seen just once. V gene TRBV5-1 combines with J gene TRBJ2-1, with 7 nucleotides matching TRBD1. The CDR3 consists of 14 residues. Per germline, CDR1 SGHRS and CDR2 YFSETQ. Trimming cost V 4 bases and J 4 bases; bases outside gene matches: 5. CDR3: CASSAGGYYNEQFF. CDR3 nucleotides: TGCGCCAGCAGCGCAGGGGGTTATTACAATGAGCAGTTCTTC. The full variable domain, its missing parts supplied by reference TRBV5-1 and TRBJ2-1, is KAGVTQTPRYLIKTRGQQVTLSCSPISGHRSVSWYQQTPGQGLQFLFEYFSETQRNKGNFPGRFSGRQFSNSRSEMNVSTLELGDSALYLCASSAGGYYNEQFFGPGTRLTVL.

This rearrangement joins TRBV28 to TRBJ1-1; 8 bases line up with TRBD1. The CDR3 is made up of 15 amino acids. The V gene end was trimmed by 4 bases and the J gene end by 5 bases; junction bases not matched to a gene: 9. Germline CDR1 reads MDHEN; CDR2 reads SYDVKM. The CDR3 bases are TGTGCCAGCAGTTCCCCAGGGACAGGCGGAACTGAAGCTTTCTTT. Its translation is CASSSPGTGGTEAFF.

The chain is built from TRBV11-2 and TRBJ1-1; 7 bases align to TRBD1. V shed 6 bases and J 5 bases; nucleotides not matched to a gene: 6. The V gene's germline CDR1 is SGHAT and CDR2 FQNNGV. This CDR3 contains 13 residues. For the CDR3, the DNA is TGTGCCAGCAGTCGACAGGGCGGGACTGAAGCTTTCTTT. Amino acids: CASSRQGGTEAFF. The variable domain in full, with the rest retrieved from reference TRBV11-2 and TRBJ1-1, is EAGVAQSPRYKIIEKRQSVAFWCNPISGHATLYWYQQILGQGPKLLIQFQNNGVVDDSQLPKDRFSAERLKGVDSTLKIQPAKLEDSAVYLCASSRQGGTEAFFGQGTRLTVV.

The gene calls are TRBV19 and TRBJ2-5, with TRBD1 as a possible D gene (6 bases). Per the germline V gene, CDR1 is LNHDA and CDR2 is SQIVND (reference sequence). The CDR3 runs 14 residues. V was shortened by 5 bases and J by 6 bases, with 16 bases between the two germline ends. As DNA, the CDR3 is TGTGCCAGTAGTCCCCGGTTAGGGGGAAAGACCCAGTACTTC. Translating it yields CASSPRLGGKTQYF.